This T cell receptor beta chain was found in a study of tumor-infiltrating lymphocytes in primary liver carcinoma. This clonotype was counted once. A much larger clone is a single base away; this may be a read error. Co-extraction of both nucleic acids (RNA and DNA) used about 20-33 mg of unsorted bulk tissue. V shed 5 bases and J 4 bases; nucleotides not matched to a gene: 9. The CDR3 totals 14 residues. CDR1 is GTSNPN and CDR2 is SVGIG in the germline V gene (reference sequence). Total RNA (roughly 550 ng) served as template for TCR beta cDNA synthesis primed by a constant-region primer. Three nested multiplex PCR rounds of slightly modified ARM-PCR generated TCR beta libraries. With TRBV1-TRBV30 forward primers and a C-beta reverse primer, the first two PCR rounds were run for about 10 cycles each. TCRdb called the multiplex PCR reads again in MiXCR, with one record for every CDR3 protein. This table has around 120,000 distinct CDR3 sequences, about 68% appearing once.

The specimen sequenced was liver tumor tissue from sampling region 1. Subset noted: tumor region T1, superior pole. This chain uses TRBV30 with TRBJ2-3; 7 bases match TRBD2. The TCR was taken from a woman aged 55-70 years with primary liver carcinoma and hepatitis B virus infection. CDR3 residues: CAWDSGWSADTQYF. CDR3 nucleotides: TGTGCCTGGGATAGCGGGTGGTCGGCAGATACGCAGTATTTT.